This record looks at one T cell receptor beta chain sequence and its context. Its antigen is still unknown. The data stem from a study of cytomegalovirus exposure and HLA in healthy donors. Notes on the study in general: Among the sequence variants, a highly shared cluster was likely an artifact of sequencing. CMV serostatus stood as the only immune exposure information on hand.

Deletions cut 5 bases from V and 0 bases from J, with 4 bases between. The CDR3 extends over 13 amino acids. Germline assignment: CDR1 SGHAT and CDR2 FQNNGV. PCR was performed using 60 Vbeta and 13 Jbeta primers. Measured with immunoSEQ multiplex PCR; TCRdb has only the in-frame clones, and not every one. The data contain under 200,000 clones, around four fifths of them singletons. This chain links TRBV11-2 with TRBJ1-4; D is uncertain. The sequence was collected from a woman under 30 in good health and CMV-seronegative. Sequencing was done on a sample of PBMCs. The CDR3 region has the DNA TGTGCCAGCAGCCGCGCAACTAATGAAAAACTGTTTTTT. This translates into CASSRATNEKLFF.